The present T cell receptor beta chain was sequenced within a study of tumor-infiltrating lymphocytes in primary liver carcinoma. Study observations and caveats: A significantly higher top-250-clone fraction was recorded for tumors than for blood (p = 0.039). Whereas tumor region pairs overlapped more, tumor-adjacent and tumor-blood pairs overlapped less.

This clonotype was seen repeatedly, ten times or more. The antigen is undetermined. Starting from around 510 ng of total RNA, TCR beta cDNA was produced with a primer in the constant region. Each TCR beta library was derived from three nested multiplex PCR rounds that employed slightly modified ARM-PCR. TCRdb reanalysed the multiplex PCR reads using MiXCR and keeps one entry per CDR3 protein. The sample holds approximately 120,000 distinct CDR3 sequences; 64% are singletons and the top ten take 7.5% to 9%. Co-extracting RNA and DNA was done with about 20-34 mg of unsorted bulk tissue as input. Five separate regions of each tumor underwent sampling. Source material: liver tumor tissue from sampling region 3. Subset reported: tumor region T3, left-lateral pole. The TCR comes from a woman in her fifties or sixties with primary liver carcinoma and hepatitis B virus infection.

The CDR3 DNA reads as TGCAGCACAACTCCGGAGGGGAATGAGCAGTTCTTC. This gives the protein CSTTPEGNEQFF. The V gene is TRBV29-1, the J gene TRBJ2-1; possibly TRBD2 for D (6 bases). Germline V CDR1 and CDR2: SQVTM, ANQGSEA. With 8 bases removed from V and 7 bases from J, the gap between germline ends came to 15 bases. The CDR3 has 12 amino acids.